The T cell receptor beta chain under discussion was sequenced for a study of control samples from healthy donors and cancer patients (dated by TCRdb to 2019 to 2021). Notes on this clone: The antigen it recognizes is unknown. No base qualities exist here, and no much larger clone lies one base off it.

V trim: 7 bases; J trim: 5 bases; unmatched bases: 9. CDR1 and CDR2 (MNHEY, SVGAGI) derive from the germline V gene. Including cysteine and phenylalanine, the CDR3 has 15 amino acids. The retained sequence is limited to the CDR3, 45 bases, with the frame set at the first base. Preparation of the library involved the immunoSEQ multiplex PCR assay. The source is immuneACCESS, and TCRdb retained only in-frame sequences with V and J called. Part of the clones is not carried over; for the studies checked, unresolved V genes explain less than half of this, and the remainder is unexplained. This sample is represented by more than 75,000 clones; roughly 80% of them were singletons. Clones ranked in the top ten supply around 40% of the sample.

The sequence came from a man in his 70s with lung cancer. The V and J segments used are TRBV6-5 and TRBJ2-2; 8 middle bases align to TRBD1. Sequenced input: PBMCs. The CDR3 protein: CASMKTGVGTGELFF. The sequence in DNA is TGTGCCAGCATGAAGACAGGGGTAGGAACCGGGGAGCTGTTTTTT.